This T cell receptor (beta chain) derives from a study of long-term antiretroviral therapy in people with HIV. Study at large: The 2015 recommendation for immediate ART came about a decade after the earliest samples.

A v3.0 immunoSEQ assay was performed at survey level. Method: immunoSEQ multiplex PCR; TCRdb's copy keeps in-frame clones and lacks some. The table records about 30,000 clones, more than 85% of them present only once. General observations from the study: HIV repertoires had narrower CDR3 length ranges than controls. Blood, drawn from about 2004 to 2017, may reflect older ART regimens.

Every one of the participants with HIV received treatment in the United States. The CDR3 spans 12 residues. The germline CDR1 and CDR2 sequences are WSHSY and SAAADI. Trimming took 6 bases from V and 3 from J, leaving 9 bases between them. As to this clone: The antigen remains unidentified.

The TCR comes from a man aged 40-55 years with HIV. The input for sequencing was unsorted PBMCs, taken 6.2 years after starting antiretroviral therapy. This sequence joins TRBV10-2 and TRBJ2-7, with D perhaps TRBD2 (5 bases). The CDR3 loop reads CASREGHYEQYF. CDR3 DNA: TGCGCCAGCAGAGAGGGCCACTACGAGCAGTACTTC.